Described below is a single T cell receptor beta chain sequence and its context. Researchers ran immunoSEQ v3.0 at survey level. Repertoires were generated with immunoSEQ multiplex PCR, while TCRdb's copy carries only in-frame clones and drops some. Among roughly 21,000 clones listed, around 80% were seen once. This entry belongs to a study of long-term antiretroviral therapy in people with HIV. Germline-derived CDR1 and CDR2 are SEHNR and FQNEAQ (reference sequence). The CDR3 spans 12 residues. V dropped 4 bases and J dropped 6 bases, with 10 bases sitting between them. The V gene is TRBV7-9, the J gene TRBJ2-7; no definite D call. Sequencing used unsorted PBMCs, obtained 4.1 years after starting antiretroviral therapy. This TCR was recovered from a woman aged 40 to 50 with HIV. CDR3 bases: TGTGCCAGCAGCTACGTGACCGGCGAGCAGTACTTC. Translated, it gives CASSYVTGEQYF. Based on the CDR3 plus reference TRBV7-9 and TRBJ2-7, the full variable domain is DTGVSQNPRHKITKRGQNVTFRCDPISEHNRLYWYRQTLGQGPEFLTYFQNEAQLEKSRLLSDRFSAERPKGSFSTLEIQRTEQGDSAMYLCASSYVTGEQYFGPGTRLTVT.